This T cell receptor beta chain was observed in a study of CD8+ T cells in alopecia areata. There are 15 residues in the CDR3. CDR1 MNHDT and CDR2 YYDKIL come from the germline V gene. With V trimmed by 0 bases and J by 0 bases, 0 bases remained unmatched. Turning to this clone: Gene names are mouse gene names. The read halts 4 residues ahead of the CDR3 end, with the missing end drawn from the germline J gene.

Sorting of pooled cutaneous lymph node cells was based on CD4, CD8alpha, NKG2D, NKG2ACE and other markers. As the sequencing template, cDNA was produced by extracting RNA and reverse transcribing it. TCRdb's table, derived via immunoSEQ multiplex PCR, lists solely in-frame clones and lacks some. In total the sample includes around 18,000 clones, none of them seen once. The chain has TRBV17 and TRBJ1-1; 8 bases agree with TRBD1. This clonotype originated in a C3H/HeJ mouse with alopecia areata. MHC haplotype of the strain: H2-k. The sequencing input was CD8+ T cells sorted from a lymph node. Partial CDR3 DNA: TGTGCTAGCAGTAGAGAGGGACAGGCAAACACA. Translated, it gives CASSREGQANT. The entire CDR3 protein is CASSREGQANTEVFF.